These 9 T cell receptor beta chains share one sample of origin, sequenced in a study of control samples from healthy donors and cancer patients. The protocol was immunoSEQ multiplex PCR, while the TCRdb copy is restricted to in-frame clones and leaves out a portion. The top ten clones hold 24% of a sample with more than 35,000 clones, roughly 94% of them seen once. Input material: blood. Source of these receptors: a man between 60 and 75 years old in good health.

The rearrangement uses TRBV18 and TRBJ1-5; 8 bases fit TRBD1. Trimming cost V 2 bases and J 7 bases; bases outside gene matches: 4. Germline values: CDR1 KGHSH, CDR2 LQKENI. This CDR3 is built from 14 residues. The CDR3 loop reads CASSPGQGNQPQHF. In DNA, the CDR3 is TGTGCCAGCTCACCAGGACAGGGTAACCAGCCCCAGCATTTT.

The DNA for the CDR3 is TGTGCCACCAGTGTCCCCGGGACAGGGAAAGAGACCCAGTACTTC. It specifies CATSVPGTGKETQYF. The chain combines TRBV24-1 with TRBJ2-5, with 9 nucleotides matching TRBD1. Unmatched junction bases numbered 6, after V lost 5 bases and J lost 3 bases. This CDR3 is built from 15 residues. In germline, CDR1 is KGHDR, CDR2 SFDVKD.

This sequence joins TRBV27 and TRBJ1-5, with D possibly being TRBD1 (6 bases). CDR1 and CDR2 (germline): MNHEY, SMNVEV (reference sequence). The CDR3 has 15 residues. Trimming pared 6 bases from V and 8 bases from J, leaving 20 bases between. CDR3 DNA sequence: TGTGCCAGCAGCCCCTCGACAGGTTTCGGTGAGCCCCAGCATTTT. It specifies CASSPSTGFGEPQHF.

The chain uses TRBV9 and TRBJ2-7; 9 bases agree with TRBD2. The CDR3 is 13 amino acids. J lost 9 bases, V lost 7 bases, and 11 bases had no gene match. Germline loops: CDR1 SGDLS, CDR2 YYNGEE. The CDR3 protein is CASAGTSSTVQYF. CDR3 DNA sequence: TGTGCCAGCGCCGGGACTAGCTCGACGGTGCAGTACTTC.

The chain couples TRBV28 to TRBJ2-1; no clear D gene. CDR3 length: 13 amino acids. Germline V gene data show CDR1 as MDHEN and CDR2 as SYDVKM. V was shortened by 8 bases and J by 4 bases, with 12 bases between the two germline ends. CDR3 DNA: TGTGCCAGCCCCCCCCGATCATACAATGAGCAGTTCTTC. Protein: CASPPRSYNEQFF.

The V call is TRBV6-6, the J call TRBJ2-1, with 8 bases fitting TRBD2. Germline V gives CDR1 MNHNY, CDR2 SVGAGI (reference sequence). The length of the CDR3 is 16 residues. V was pared by 2 bases and J by 2 bases, with 5 bases of the junction left unmatched. The CDR3 DNA is TGTGCCAGCAGTTACGGAGCGGGAGCCGCCTACAATGAGCAGTTCTTC. This gives the protein CASSYGAGAAYNEQFF.

This chain joins TRBV27 and TRBJ1-4, with a tentative D call TRBD1 (5 bases). The CDR3 covers 14 residues. V lost 6 bases, J lost 0 bases, and 8 bases lay in between. The germline gives CDR1 MNHEY, CDR2 SMNVEV (reference sequence). The CDR3 nucleotides read TGTGCCAGCAGGATGACAGCAACTAATGAAAAACTGTTTTTT. It translates to CASRMTATNEKLFF.

The table lists this clone with a count of one. The chain links TRBV30 to TRBJ2-7; 9 bases are shared with TRBD1. The CDR3 consists of 14 residues. The J segment lost 3 bases and the V segment lost 4 bases, leaving 7 bases of the junction unmatched. Germline CDR1 reads GTSNPN; CDR2 reads SVGIG (reference sequence). The CDR3 nucleotides are TGTGCCTGGAACACGGGACAGGGAAACTACGAGCAGTACTTC. This gives the protein CAWNTGQGNYEQYF. Using reference TRBV30 and TRBJ2-7 for the parts outside the CDR3, the full variable domain is SQTIHQWPATLVQPVGSPLSLECTVEGTSNPNLYWYRQAAGRGLQLLFYSVGIGQISSEVPQNLSASRPQDRQFILSSKKLLLSDSGFYLCAWNTGQGNYEQYFGPGTRLTVT.

This clone was recorded a few times. The gene calls are TRBV7-9 and TRBJ2-2, with unresolved D. Per the germline V gene, CDR1 is SEHNR and CDR2 is FQNEAQ (reference sequence). V dropped 8 bases and J dropped 6 bases, with 13 bases sitting between them. The CDR3 sequence is 13 residues long. The CDR3 loop is CASVSTRPGELFF. The CDR3 DNA reads TGTGCCAGCGTATCGACAAGGCCCGGGGAGCTGTTTTTT.